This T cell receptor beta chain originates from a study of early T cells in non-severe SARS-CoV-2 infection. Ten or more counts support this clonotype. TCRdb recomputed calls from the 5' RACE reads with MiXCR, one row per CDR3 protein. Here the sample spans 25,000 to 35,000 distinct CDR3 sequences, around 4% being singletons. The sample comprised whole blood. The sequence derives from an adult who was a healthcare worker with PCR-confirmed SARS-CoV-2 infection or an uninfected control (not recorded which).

The CDR3 bases are TGCAGTGCTCTCCTACCGACTAGCGGGGCAACAGATACGCAGTATTTT. It yields the protein CSALLPTSGATDTQYF. The V and J genes are TRBV20-1 and TRBJ2-3; 11 bases align to TRBD2. Per the germline V gene, CDR1 is DFQATT and CDR2 is SNEGSKA (reference sequence). This CDR3 has 16 residues. The ends lost 5 bases at V and 3 bases at J; junction bases unmatched: 10.